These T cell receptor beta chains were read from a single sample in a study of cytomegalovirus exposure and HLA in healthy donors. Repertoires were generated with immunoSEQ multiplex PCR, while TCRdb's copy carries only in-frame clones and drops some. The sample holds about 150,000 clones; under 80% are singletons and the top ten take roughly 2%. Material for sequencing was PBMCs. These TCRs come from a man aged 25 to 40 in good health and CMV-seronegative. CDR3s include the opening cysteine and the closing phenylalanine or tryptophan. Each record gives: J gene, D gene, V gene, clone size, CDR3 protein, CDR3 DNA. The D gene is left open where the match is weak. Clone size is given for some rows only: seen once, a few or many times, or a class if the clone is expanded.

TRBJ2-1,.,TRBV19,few,CASKLGAEQFF,TGTGCCAGTAAGTTAGGGGCTGAGCAGTTCTTC
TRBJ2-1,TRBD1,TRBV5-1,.,CASSLETGAGNEQFF,TGCGCCAGCAGCTTAGAGACAGGGGCCGGCAATGAGCAGTTCTTC
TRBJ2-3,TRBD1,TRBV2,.,CASSEGQGARDTQYF,TGTGCCAGCAGTGAAGGACAGGGGGCGAGAGATACGCAGTATTTT
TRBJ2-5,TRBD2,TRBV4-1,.,CASSQVPAGVQETQYF,TGCGCCAGCAGCCAAGTACCAGCGGGGGTCCAAGAGACCCAGTACTTC
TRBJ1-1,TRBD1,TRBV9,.,CASRPTTGGKTEAFF,TGTGCCAGCAGACCAACGACAGGGGGCAAAACTGAAGCTTTCTTT
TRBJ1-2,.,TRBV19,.,CASQQGTYGYTF,TGTGCCAGCCAACAGGGTACCTATGGCTACACCTTC
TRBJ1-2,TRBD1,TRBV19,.,CASTLWDSYGYTF,TGTGCCAGTACCCTATGGGACAGCTATGGCTACACCTTC
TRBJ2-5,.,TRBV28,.,CASNLSAGTETQYF,TGTGCCAGCAATTTGAGTGCGGGGACAGAGACCCAGTACTTC
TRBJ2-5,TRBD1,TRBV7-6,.,CASSLGTGGRETQYF,TGTGCCAGCAGCTTGGGGACAGGGGGCCGGGAGACCCAGTACTTC
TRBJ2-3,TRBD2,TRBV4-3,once,CASSQVPGGRDEDTQYF,TGCGCCAGCAGCCAAGTACCCGGGGGGAGGGATGAGGATACGCAGTATTTT
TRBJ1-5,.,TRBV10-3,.,CAISEGSSSNQPQHF,TGCGCCATCAGTGAAGGGAGTAGTAGCAATCAGCCCCAGCATTTT
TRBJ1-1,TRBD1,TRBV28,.,CASSKDRPNTEAFF,TGTGCCAGCAGTAAGGACAGGCCTAACACTGAAGCTTTCTTT
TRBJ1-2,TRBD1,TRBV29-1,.,CSVSGTDGYGYTF,TGCAGCGTCTCCGGGACAGACGGCTATGGCTACACCTTC
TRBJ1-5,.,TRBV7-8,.,CASSLEQGSQPQHF,TGTGCCAGCAGCTTAGAGCAGGGCAGTCAGCCCCAGCATTTT
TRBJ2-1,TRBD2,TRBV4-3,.,CASSHESSSGGAKEQFF,TGCGCCAGCAGCCATGAGTCCTCTAGCGGGGGGGCAAAGGAGCAGTTCTTC
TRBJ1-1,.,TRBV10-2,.,CASSESVGGSEAFF,TGCGCCAGCAGTGAGTCAGTGGGGGGTAGTGAAGCTTTCTTT
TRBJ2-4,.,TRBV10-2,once,CASSTAGKAKNIQYF,TGCGCCAGCAGTACTGCGGGGAAAGCCAAAAACATTCAGTACTTC
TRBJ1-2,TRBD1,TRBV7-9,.,CASSIDRGDGYTF,TGTGCCAGCAGCATAGACAGGGGAGATGGCTACACCTTC
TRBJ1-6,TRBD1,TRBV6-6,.,CASSHTGGESPLHF,TGTGCCAGCAGTCATACAGGGGGCGAGTCACCCCTCCACTTT
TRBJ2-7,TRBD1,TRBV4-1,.,CASSQVQGAYDQYF,TGCGCCAGCAGCCAAGTACAGGGGGCCTACGATCAGTACTTC
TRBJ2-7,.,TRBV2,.,CASRRTENYEQYF,TGTGCCAGCAGGAGAACAGAAAACTACGAGCAGTACTTC
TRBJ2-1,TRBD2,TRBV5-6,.,CASSPVAGGASLEQFF,TGTGCCAGCAGCCCGGTAGCGGGGGGGGCATCTCTCGAGCAGTTCTTC
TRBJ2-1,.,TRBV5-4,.,CASSTGSSSYNEQFF,TGTGCCAGCAGTACCGGGTCGAGCTCCTACAATGAGCAGTTCTTC
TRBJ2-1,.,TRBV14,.,CASSQNRVSSYNEQFF,TGTGCCAGCAGCCAGAATCGGGTCAGCTCCTACAATGAGCAGTTCTTC
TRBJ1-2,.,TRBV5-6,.,CASSLARNYGYTF,TGTGCCAGCAGCTTGGCCAGGAACTATGGCTACACCTTC
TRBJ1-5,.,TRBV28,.,CASSSGVGNQPQHF,TGTGCCAGCAGTTCTGGAGTGGGCAATCAGCCCCAGCATTTT
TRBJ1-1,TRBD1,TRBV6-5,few,CASSYSTGVLNTEAFF,TGTGCCAGCAGTTACTCGACAGGGGTCTTGAACACTGAAGCTTTCTTT
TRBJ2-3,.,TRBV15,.,CATSREIGRAADTQYF,TGTGCCACCAGCAGAGAAATTGGCAGGGCGGCAGATACGCAGTATTTT
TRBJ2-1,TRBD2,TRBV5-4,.,CASSNQRGEHIQEDDEQFF,TGTGCCAGCAGCAACCAGCGGGGGGAACATATCCAAGAAGACGATGAGCAGTTCTTC
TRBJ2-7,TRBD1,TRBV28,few,CASSWGQNSYEQYF,TGTGCCAGCAGTTGGGGACAGAACTCCTACGAGCAGTACTTC
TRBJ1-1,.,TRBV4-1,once,CASSQETGVNPEAFF,TGCGCCAGCAGCCAGGAGACCGGTGTGAACCCTGAAGCTTTCTTT
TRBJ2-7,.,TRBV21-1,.,CASSKGRRGAYEQYF,TGTGCCAGCAGCAAAGGTCGGCGGGGGGCCTACGAGCAGTACTTC
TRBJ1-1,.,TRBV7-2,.,CASSLAQGHEAFF,TGTGCCAGCAGCTTAGCGCAGGGTCATGAAGCTTTCTTT
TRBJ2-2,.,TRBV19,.,CASRPQAGNTGELFF,TGTGCCAGTAGACCACAGGCAGGGAACACCGGGGAGCTGTTTTTT
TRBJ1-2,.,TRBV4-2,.,CASSQDMTSTYYGYTF,TGTGCCAGCAGCCAAGATATGACATCTACTTACTATGGCTACACCTTC
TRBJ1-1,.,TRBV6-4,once,CASRVQVMNTEAFF,TGTGCCAGCAGGGTACAGGTCATGAACACTGAAGCTTTCTTT
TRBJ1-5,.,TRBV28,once,CASSTGQGDFQPQHF,TGTGCCAGCAGCACGGGACAAGGTGATTTTCAGCCCCAGCATTTT
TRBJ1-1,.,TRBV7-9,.,CASSWVGDTEAFF,TGTGCCAGCAGCTGGGTAGGGGACACTGAAGCTTTCTTT
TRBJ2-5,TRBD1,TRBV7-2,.,CASSQGATGGVETQYF,TGTGCCAGCAGCCAAGGGGCAACAGGGGGAGTCGAGACCCAGTACTTC
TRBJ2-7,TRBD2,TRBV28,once,CASSLGGGSYEQYF,TGTGCCAGCAGTTTGGGCGGGGGCTCCTACGAGCAGTACTTC
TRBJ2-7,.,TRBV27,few,CASSYQRDYEQYF,TGTGCCAGCAGTTATCAGAGGGATTACGAGCAGTACTTC
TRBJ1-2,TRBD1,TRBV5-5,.,CASSLAVGQGAGGYTF,TGTGCCAGCAGCTTGGCGGTGGGACAGGGGGCCGGTGGCTACACCTTC
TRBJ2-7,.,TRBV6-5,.,CASRGDRPHNKGQYF,TGTGCCAGCAGGGGAGACAGGCCGCACAACAAGGGGCAGTACTTC
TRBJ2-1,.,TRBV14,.,CASSQDSYNEQFF,TGTGCCAGCAGCCAAGATAGTTACAATGAGCAGTTCTTC
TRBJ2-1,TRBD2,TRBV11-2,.,CASSLDYSGGYNEQFF,TGTGCCAGCAGCTTAGATTACTCGGGGGGCTACAATGAGCAGTTCTTC
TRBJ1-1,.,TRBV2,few,CASRRANTEAFF,TGTGCCAGCAGGAGGGCGAACACTGAAGCTTTCTTT
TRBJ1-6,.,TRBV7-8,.,CASSPRNRAQFTGPNSPLHF,TGTGCCAGCAGCCCCCGTAACAGGGCACAGTTTACCGGTCCTAATTCACCCCTCCACTTT
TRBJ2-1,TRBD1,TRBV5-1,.,CASSLAGGNEQFF,TGCGCCAGCAGCCTAGCAGGGGGCAATGAGCAGTTCTTC
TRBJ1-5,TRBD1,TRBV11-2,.,CASSLDLTDREEQPQHF,TGTGCCAGCAGCTTAGATCTCACGGACAGGGAAGAACAGCCCCAGCATTTT
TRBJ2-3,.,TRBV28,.,CASSSRVSDTQYF,TGTGCCAGCAGTTCGAGGGTTTCAGATACGCAGTATTTT
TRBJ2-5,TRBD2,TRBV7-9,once,CASSPRLAGEETQYF,TGTGCCAGCAGCCCTAGACTAGCGGGGGAAGAGACCCAGTACTTC
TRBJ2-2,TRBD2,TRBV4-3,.,CASSQRTSGGAGELFF,TGCGCCAGCAGCCAACGGACTAGCGGGGGGGCCGGGGAGCTGTTTTTT
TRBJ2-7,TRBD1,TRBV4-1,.,CASSQDGTGSYEQYF,TGCGCCAGCAGCCAAGATGGGACAGGGTCCTACGAGCAGTACTTC
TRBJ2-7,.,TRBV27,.,CASSSTYEQYF,TGTGCCAGCAGTTCCACCTACGAGCAGTACTTC
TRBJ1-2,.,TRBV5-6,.,CASSSGISYGYTF,TGTGCCAGCAGCTCGGGGATCTCCTATGGCTACACCTTC
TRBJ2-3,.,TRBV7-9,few,CASSSEYREPDTQYF,TGTGCCAGCAGCTCCGAATACAGGGAACCAGATACGCAGTATTTT
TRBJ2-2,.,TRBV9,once,CASSVRHGGNTGELFF,TGTGCCAGCAGCGTGCGCCATGGAGGGAACACCGGGGAGCTGTTTTTT
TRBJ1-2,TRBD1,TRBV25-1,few,CASSEYKGAEYGYTF,TGTGCCAGCAGTGAATATAAGGGGGCGGAGTATGGCTACACCTTC
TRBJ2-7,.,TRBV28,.,CASGQPYEQYF,TGTGCCAGCGGGCAGCCCTACGAGCAGTACTTC